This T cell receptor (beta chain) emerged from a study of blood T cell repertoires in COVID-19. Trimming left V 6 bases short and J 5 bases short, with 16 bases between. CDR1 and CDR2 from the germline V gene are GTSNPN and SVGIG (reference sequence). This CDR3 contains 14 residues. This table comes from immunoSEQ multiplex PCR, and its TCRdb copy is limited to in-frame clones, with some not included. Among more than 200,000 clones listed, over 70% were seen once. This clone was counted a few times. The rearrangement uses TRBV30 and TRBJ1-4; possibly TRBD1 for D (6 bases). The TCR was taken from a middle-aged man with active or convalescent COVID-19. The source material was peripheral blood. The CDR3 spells CACGGRTANEKLFF. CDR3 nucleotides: TGTGCCTGCGGTGGTAGGACAGCGAATGAAAAACTGTTTTTT.